One sample yielded the 10 T cell receptor beta chains listed below, sequenced in a study of OX40 agonist ivuxolimab in advanced cancers. Clones were read by immunoSEQ multiplex PCR, and TCRdb kept only the in-frame ones, dropping some. The table shows under 85,000 clones, with 91% occurring only once. Specimen: CD4+ or CD8+ T cells sorted from blood, collected in a trial of the OX40 agonist ivuxolimab. These receptors were collected from an adult with an advanced solid tumor such as melanoma, head and neck, liver or kidney cancer.

V gene TRBV19 combines with J gene TRBJ2-1, with D uncertain. The V end lost 1 base, the J end lost 8 bases, and 9 bases lay between the germline ends. Germline V CDR1 and CDR2: LNHDA, SQIVND (reference sequence). This CDR3 is built from 13 residues. This CDR3 reads CASSIVGLDEQFF. Written as DNA, the CDR3 is TGTGCCAGTAGTATAGTAGGGTTGGATGAGCAGTTCTTC.

The rearrangement links TRBV21-1 to TRBJ1-1. TRBV21-1 has pseudogene status. The CDR3 is made up of 21 amino acids. The CDR3 coding sequence is TGTGCCAGCAGCCTGACAAACCCGGGACTTACATCTGGGCCCATGAACACTGAAGCTTTCTTT. It codes for CASSLTNPGLTSGPMNTEAFF.

This clone has just one count. The chain couples TRBV5-1 to TRBJ1-1; D is ambiguous. Per germline, CDR1 SGHRS and CDR2 YFSETQ. V was pared by 0 bases and J by 1 base, with 7 bases between. CDR3 length: 14 residues. The CDR3 nucleotides are TGCGCCAGCAGCTTGGCCCGTTCGAACACTGAAGCTTTCTTT. It yields the protein CASSLARSNTEAFF.

This sequence joins TRBV9 and TRBJ1-2; D unclear. CDR3 size: 14 residues. Germline assignment: CDR1 SGDLS and CDR2 YYNGEE. V shed 0 bases and J shed 4 bases, with 10 bases lying between them. The CDR3 nucleotides are TGTGCCAGCAGCGTAGCTACCCGTGGCTATGGCTACACCTTC. Translating it yields CASSVATRGYGYTF.

This chain joins TRBV10-3 and TRBJ2-1; 9 bases are a match to TRBD1. In germline, CDR1 is ENHRY, CDR2 SYGVKD. Trimming at V came to 6 bases and at J to 6 bases, leaving 15 bases not matched to a gene. The CDR3 runs 17 residues. CDR3 DNA: TGTGCCATCAGAAAAACCGGGACAGGGAGTGCTCTCAATGAGCAGTTCTTC. Protein product: CAIRKTGTGSALNEQFF.

This chain joins TRBV5-1 and TRBJ2-3, with 8 positions matching TRBD1. After removal of 6 bases from V and 5 bases from J, the junction contained 11 bases not matched to a gene. The CDR3 is 15 residues long. CDR1 and CDR2 from the germline V gene are SGHRS and YFSETQ. CDR3 in DNA: TGCGCCAGCACCCCCACAGGGGGTCTGGGAGATACGCAGTATTTT. Its translation: CASTPTGGLGDTQYF.

The chain is built from TRBV7-3 and TRBJ2-3; D remains unclear. Germline lookup yields CDR1 SGHTA and CDR2 FQGTGA. V was pared by 1 base and J by 0 bases, with 11 bases between. The length of the CDR3 is 16 residues. CDR3 in amino acids: CASSLMEPSSTDTQYF. The CDR3 region has the DNA TGTGCCAGCAGCTTAATGGAACCTTCTAGCACAGATACGCAGTATTTT.

As DNA, the CDR3 is TGTGCCAGCAGCCCTCCCGGGACCCTAAACACTGAAGCTTTCTTT. Translation: CASSPPGTLNTEAFF. The rearrangement joins TRBV5-4 to TRBJ1-1, with D tentatively TRBD1 (5 bases). Per the germline V gene, CDR1 is SGHNT and CDR2 is YYREEE (reference sequence). V was cut by 4 bases and J by 2 bases, with 15 bases left in between. The CDR3 covers 15 residues.

The rearrangement uses TRBV25-1 and TRBJ2-4; D is possibly TRBD2 (6 bases). Germline V gene lookup returns CDR1 MGHDK and CDR2 SYGVNS. V lost 3 bases and J 3 bases, leaving 12 bases between the germline ends. CDR3 length: 15 residues. CDR3 region: CASSEFGGLKNIQYF. The DNA of the CDR3 is TGTGCCAGCAGTGAGTTCGGGGGTCTCAAAAACATTCAGTACTTC.

This sequence joins TRBV27 and TRBJ1-2; no reliable D call. The germline gives CDR1 MNHEY, CDR2 SMNVEV (reference sequence). V lost 3 bases and J 0 bases, leaving 8 bases between the germline ends. The CDR3 is 14 amino acids. The CDR3 sequence: CASSFRETNYGYTF. The DNA of the CDR3 is TGTGCCAGCAGTTTCCGCGAAACTAACTATGGCTACACCTTC.